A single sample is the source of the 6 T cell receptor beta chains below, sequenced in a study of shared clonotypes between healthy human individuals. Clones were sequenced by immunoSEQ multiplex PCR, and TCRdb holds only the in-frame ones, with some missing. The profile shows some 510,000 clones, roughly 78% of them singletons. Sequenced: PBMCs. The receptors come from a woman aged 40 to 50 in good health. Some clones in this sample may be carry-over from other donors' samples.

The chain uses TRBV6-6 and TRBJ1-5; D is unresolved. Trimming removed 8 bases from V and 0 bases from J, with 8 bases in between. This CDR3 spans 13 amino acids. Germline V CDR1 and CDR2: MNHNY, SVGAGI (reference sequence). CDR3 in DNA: TGTGCCAGCTCTACAGATAGCAATCAGCCCCAGCATTTT. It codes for CASSTDSNQPQHF.

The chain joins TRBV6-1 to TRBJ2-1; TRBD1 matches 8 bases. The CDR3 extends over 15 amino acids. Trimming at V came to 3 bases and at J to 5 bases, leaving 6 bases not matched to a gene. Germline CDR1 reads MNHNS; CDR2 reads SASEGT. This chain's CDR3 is CASSDYGQGDNEQFF. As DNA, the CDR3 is TGTGCCAGCAGTGACTACGGACAGGGAGACAATGAGCAGTTCTTC.

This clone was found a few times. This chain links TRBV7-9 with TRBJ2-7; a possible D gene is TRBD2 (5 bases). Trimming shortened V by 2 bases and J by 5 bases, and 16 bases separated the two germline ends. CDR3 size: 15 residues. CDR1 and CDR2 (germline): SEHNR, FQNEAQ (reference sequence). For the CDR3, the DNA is TGTGCCAGCAGCTTAATTTACGGGGTCGTCCACGAGCAGTACTTC. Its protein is CASSLIYGVVHEQYF.

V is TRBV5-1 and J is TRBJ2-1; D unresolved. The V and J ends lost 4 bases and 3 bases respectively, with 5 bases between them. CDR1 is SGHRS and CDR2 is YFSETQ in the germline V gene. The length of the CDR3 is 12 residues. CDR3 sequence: CASSLVYNEQFF. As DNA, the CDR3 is TGCGCCAGCAGCCTGGTCTACAATGAGCAGTTCTTC.

The DNA of the CDR3 is TGTGCCAGCAGTTTCGGGGAAGGAGGGGCCAGCGTCCAAGAGACCCAGTACTTC. It specifies CASSFGEGGASVQETQYF. V gene TRBV27 combines with J gene TRBJ2-5; D is possibly TRBD2 (6 bases). Germline CDR1 is MNHEY and CDR2 is SMNVEV (reference sequence). Trimming pared 3 bases from V and 1 base from J, leaving 21 bases between. The CDR3 loop spans 18 amino acids.

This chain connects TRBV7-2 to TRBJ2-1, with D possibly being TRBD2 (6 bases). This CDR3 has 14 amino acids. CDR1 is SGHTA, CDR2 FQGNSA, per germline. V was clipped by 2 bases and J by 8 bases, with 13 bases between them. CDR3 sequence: CASSLLGRWDEQFF. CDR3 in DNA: TGTGCCAGCAGCTTATTGGGGAGGTGGGATGAGCAGTTCTTC.